Included here is one T cell receptor beta chain sequence, with context. This clonotype was seen more than once but under ten times. Its antigen has not been determined. It has no much larger one-base neighbor in the sample; base qualities were not kept. The sample is drawn from a study of T-cell memory formation after mild COVID-19 (dated by TCRdb to about 2021). For the wider study: Most TCR sequence clusters were specific to one of the two donors. In a couple of donors, T-cell clones that expanded and contracted after mild COVID-19 were followed by sequencing TCRalpha and TCRbeta repertoires longitudinally. The cohort was made up of two young adult volunteers, one female and one male, who were previously healthy.

The data were produced on an Illumina NovaSeq 6000. TCRalpha and TCRbeta cDNA libraries were constructed by 5'RACE with constant-segment primers, with sample barcodes and unique molecular identifiers being introduced. Trizol reagent was used to extract RNA from every sample. Library amplification was performed in two PCR steps, and a second sample barcode and Illumina TruSeq adapters were introduced in the second step. Libraries were sequenced on an Illumina NovaSeq with 2 x 150 bp paired-end reads. The study's own analysis went as follows. Demultiplexing of reads and collapsing into UMI-guided consensus sequences were performed with migec v1.2.7. Using mixcr v2.1.11, UMI consensuses were aligned to TRA and TRB V and J templates and then assembled into clonotypes. Expanded or contracted clonotypes were those called significant by both edgeR and NoisET, with noise models trained on biological replicates. For edgeR calls, the cutoffs were a false discovery rate-adjusted p below 0.01 and a log2 fold-change threshold of 1. As an exploratory analysis of dynamics, max-normalized trajectories of the 1000 most abundant clonotypes were examined with PCA combined with hierarchical clustering. Separately sequenced CD4+ and CD8+ repertoires were used to assign the CD4 or CD8 phenotype of responding clones. TCRdb redid the processing of the public reads, applying fastp at Q25 and MiXCR, and retained in-frame beta chains. Each entry is one CDR3 protein sequence, shown with its most common DNA and genes. TCRdb, rather than the study authors, made the V and J calls. This sample comprises roughly 130,000 distinct CDR3 sequences, about 17% of them detected only once. The top ten constitute 14% of the sample.

V loses 1 base of germline sequence and J loses 0 bases, and the interval between the two ends is 15 bases. The CDR3 has 16 amino acids, counting the end cysteine and phenylalanine. This entry keeps only the CDR3 DNA: 48 bases, framed from base 1. Via the germline V gene (reference sequence), CDR1 is DFQATT and CDR2 SNEGSKA. Ficoll-Paque density gradient centrifugation was used to isolate PBMCs. General findings and caveats noted by the study authors: Some responding clones were detected in pre-infection memory, suggesting pre-existing cross-reactive memory T cells joined the SARS-CoV-2 response. Contracting CD4+ clones were located mainly in the CM and EM memory subsets, whereas CD8+ clones were found to be enriched in EMRA. The study included only a couple of mild cases, and larger cohorts that include severe cases with pre-infection samples were judged to be necessary. SARS-CoV-2 specificity was not confirmed for the second-wave clones peaking on day 37. Clones contracting from day 15 to 85 had balanced CD4/CD8 phenotypes, while a second wave expanding from day 15 to 37 was biased towards CD4+.

This clonotype was obtained from an adult woman who had mild COVID-19 (a few samples of this study predate the infection). The sample titles of this study are shuffled in the database, so cell type and time point are left out; the donor was told from shared clones. The sequence is built from TRBV20-1 and TRBJ1-1; the D segment cannot be called with confidence. The sample was PBMCs or a T cell subset sorted from them (not recorded which). The CDR3 protein is CSARGRTDPMNTEAFF. The nucleotide sequence reads TGCAGTGCTAGAGGGAGGACGGACCCGATGAACACTGAAGCTTTCTTT.